Following are 24 T cell receptor beta chains from one sample sequenced in a study of shared clonotypes between healthy human individuals. CD8 cells regarded as naive lacked CD45RO, were positively chosen for CCR7, and omitted terminally differentiated effector memory CD45RA+ cells. Using immunoSEQ multiplex PCR, the repertoire was profiled, and TCRdb retains in-frame clones only, with some absent. The sample contains 760,000 or so clones, approximately 97% of which appear only once. Source material: naive CD8+ T cells sorted from blood. These receptors were taken from a man in his thirties or forties in good health.

The rearrangement uses TRBV29-1 and TRBJ2-7, with D possibly being TRBD1 (6 bases). V lost 4 bases and J 2 bases, leaving 15 bases between the germline ends. The CDR3 has 14 residues. Per the germline V gene, CDR1 is SQVTM and CDR2 is ANQGSEA. CDR3 DNA sequence: TGCAGCGTTGTGTCTCGCGGACAGACCTACGAGCAGTACTTC. It translates to CSVVSRGQTYEQYF.

This clone was seen only a few times. V is TRBV2 and J is TRBJ2-7; 8 bases are shared with TRBD1. The CDR3 runs to 14 residues. With V trimmed by 10 bases and J by 3 bases, 11 bases remained unmatched. Germline lookup yields CDR1 SNHLY and CDR2 FYNNEI. This CDR3 is CAIKTEQGVYEQYF. CDR3 in DNA: TGTGCCATCAAAACGGAACAGGGGGTCTACGAGCAGTACTTC.

This clone was observed once. The rearrangement links TRBV29-1 to TRBJ2-1; no firm D call. The germline CDR1 and CDR2 sequences are SQVTM and ANQGSEA. The ends were cut back, 2 bases at V and 8 bases at J, with 10 bases in the middle. CDR3 length equals 12 residues. The CDR3: CSVETGGDEQFF. CDR3 sequence (DNA): TGCAGCGTTGAAACGGGTGGGGATGAGCAGTTCTTC.

This chain connects TRBV7-6 to TRBJ2-2; D uncertain. CDR1 and CDR2 (germline): SGHVS, FNYEAQ. The ends were cut back, 4 bases at V and 3 bases at J, with 15 bases in the middle. This CDR3 is built from 16 residues. The CDR3 protein is CASSWSAHLYTGELFF. The CDR3 DNA sequence: TGTGCCAGCAGCTGGAGTGCCCACCTGTACACCGGGGAGCTGTTTTTT.

The chain is built from TRBV18 and TRBJ2-7; TRBD2 agrees at 10 bases. Trimming removed 3 bases from V and 2 bases from J; junction bases left unmatched: 7. Germline loops: CDR1 KGHSH, CDR2 LQKENI. This CDR3 contains 16 residues. In nucleotides, the CDR3 is TGTGCCAGCTCACCCAAGACTAGCGGGCTTACCTACGAGCAGTACTTC. Translating it yields CASSPKTSGLTYEQYF.

This sequence joins TRBV7-6 and TRBJ2-7; perhaps TRBD1 as D (5 bases). The germline CDR1 and CDR2 sequences are SGHVS and FNYEAQ. Trimming shortened V by 1 base and J by 0 bases, and 22 bases separated the two germline ends. There are 19 residues in the CDR3. CDR3 DNA: TGTGCCAGCAGCTTAGAGTCAGGGAAGGGTGATTCGCCCTCCTACGAGCAGTACTTC. Its protein is CASSLESGKGDSPSYEQYF.

The V gene is TRBV4-1, the J gene TRBJ1-1; weak D call: TRBD1 (5 bases). The CDR3 has 15 amino acids. Trimming stripped 3 bases from V and 4 bases from J, with 15 bases between. CDR1 and CDR2 (germline): MGHRA, YSYEKL. CDR3 nucleotide sequence: TGCGCCAGCAGCCACTCCGGGAGGGGCCTCACTGAAGCTTTCTTT. Its protein product is CASSHSGRGLTEAFF.

This clone showed up just once. This CDR3 is CASSLYSWTSGRGEQYF. CDR3 coding DNA: TGCGCCAGCAGCTTGTATAGCTGGACTAGCGGGAGAGGCGAGCAGTACTTC. The chain uses TRBV5-1 and TRBJ2-7; 13 positions agree with TRBD2. The germline V gene encodes CDR1 SGHRS and CDR2 YFSETQ. V was pared by 1 base and J by 6 bases, with 10 bases of the junction left unmatched. This CDR3 has 17 residues.

V and J are TRBV5-1 and TRBJ2-7; weak D call: TRBD2 (6 bases). The CDR3 has 14 amino acids. With 0 bases removed from V and 9 bases from J, the gap between germline ends came to 16 bases. Germline V gives CDR1 SGHRS, CDR2 YFSETQ. CDR3 nucleotides: TGCGCCAGCAGCTTGGCTCCGGGGGATACGGGGCAGTACTTC. Its protein is CASSLAPGDTGQYF.

The rearrangement joins TRBV9 to TRBJ2-3; D is unclear. V was shortened by 4 bases and J by 4 bases, with 10 bases between the two germline ends. The germline V gene has CDR1 SGDLS and CDR2 YYNGEE. The CDR3 spans 13 residues. The CDR3 nucleotides are TGTGCCAGCAGCAACGAGGCAGCAGATACGCAGTATTTT. The encoded protein is CASSNEAADTQYF.

The chain is built from TRBV25-1 and TRBJ2-1, with 10 positions matching TRBD2. The CDR3 spans 16 residues. Germline V lookup: CDR1 MGHDK, CDR2 SYGVNS. V lost 1 base to trimming and J lost 9 bases; unmatched junction nucleotides: 9. CDR3 sequence (DNA): TGTGCCAGCAGTGAATCTTGGACTAGCGGTATTACTGAGCAGTTCTTC. Translation: CASSESWTSGITEQFF.

The J gene is TRBJ2-7, the V gene TRBV11-2, with TRBD2 matching 7 bases. CDR3 size: 16 residues. V was clipped by 5 bases and J by 3 bases; unmatched bases: 13. Germline CDR1 and CDR2: SGHAT and FQNNGV. The CDR3 DNA reads as TGTGCCAGCAGCCCCGGCCGGGTGGGGAGGGACTACGAGCAGTACTTC. This encodes CASSPGRVGRDYEQYF.

The chain couples TRBV27 to TRBJ1-5, with 7 bases lining up with TRBD1. This CDR3 is built from 14 residues. The germline V gene has CDR1 MNHEY and CDR2 SMNVEV (reference sequence). Trimming cost V 5 bases and J 6 bases; bases outside gene matches: 7. The CDR3 bases are TGTGCCAGCAGTCAACAGGGGATCGGTCAGCCCCAGCATTTT. Translated, it gives CASSQQGIGQPQHF.

The V and J genes are TRBV18 and TRBJ2-7, with 7 bases aligning to TRBD1. The germline V gene encodes CDR1 KGHSH and CDR2 LQKENI. Germline trimming cut 2 bases from V and 4 bases from J; bases unmatched to any gene: 5. The CDR3 spans 14 residues. CDR3 nucleotides: TGTGCCAGCTCACCAGGTTCAGGGGGTTACGAGCAGTACTTC. Translation: CASSPGSGGYEQYF.

The chain carries TRBV10-3 and TRBJ1-1; 9 nucleotides agree with TRBD1. The CDR3 runs 14 residues. V was pared by 6 bases and J by 1 base, with 3 bases of the junction left unmatched. The germline gives CDR1 ENHRY, CDR2 SYGVKD. The CDR3 sequence: CAIRGTGRNTEAFF. The CDR3 nucleotides read TGTGCCATCAGGGGGACAGGGCGGAACACTGAAGCTTTCTTT.

The chain links TRBV2 to TRBJ2-7; unclear D gene. This CDR3 is built from 12 residues. The V gene's germline CDR1 is SNHLY and CDR2 FYNNEI. Trimming removed 7 bases from V and 3 bases from J, with 10 bases in between. CDR3 amino acids: CASMAAHYEQYF. CDR3 coding DNA: TGTGCCAGCATGGCGGCTCACTACGAGCAGTACTTC.

The rearrangement links TRBV6-1 to TRBJ2-7; D is undetermined. Germline assignment: CDR1 MNHNS and CDR2 SASEGT. The V and J ends lost 3 bases and 6 bases respectively, with 15 bases between them. The CDR3 is 14 residues long. CDR3: CASSEGFQVAEQYF. CDR3 bases: TGTGCCAGCAGTGAGGGCTTTCAAGTGGCCGAGCAGTACTTC.

The chain links TRBV19 to TRBJ2-1; D gene ambiguous. The CDR3 spans 15 residues. The V and J ends lost 2 bases and 2 bases respectively, with 10 bases between them. The germline V gene encodes CDR1 LNHDA and CDR2 SQIVND (reference sequence). The CDR3 bases are TGTGCCAGTAGTATAACGGCGTATCCCTACAATGAGCAGTTCTTC. The encoded protein is CASSITAYPYNEQFF.

This chain joins TRBV7-8 and TRBJ2-3, with 12 bases aligning to TRBD2. The ends lost 3 bases at V and 2 bases at J; junction bases unmatched: 12. Germline V gene data show CDR1 as SGHVS and CDR2 as FQNEAQ. The CDR3 consists of 19 residues. The CDR3 protein is CASSFWTSGISSDTDTQYF. The CDR3 region has the DNA TGTGCCAGCAGCTTTTGGACTAGCGGGATTTCCTCAGACACAGATACGCAGTATTTT.

This rearrangement joins TRBV28 to TRBJ1-3; D uncertain. The CDR3 has 13 amino acids. In germline, CDR1 is MDHEN, CDR2 SYDVKM. Trimming cost V 5 bases and J 4 bases, with 9 bases left between them. Here the CDR3 reads CASSHPVGNTIYF. CDR3 nucleotide sequence: TGTGCCAGCAGTCACCCCGTCGGAAACACCATATATTTT.

The chain couples TRBV27 to TRBJ1-5, with 7 bases that match TRBD1. Germline V CDR1 and CDR2: MNHEY, SMNVEV (reference sequence). The CDR3 sequence is 14 residues long. V gave up 6 bases and J gave up 5 bases; unmatched junction bases: 7. The CDR3 is CASSHRGLDQPQHF. In nucleotides, the CDR3 is TGTGCCAGCAGCCACAGGGGCCTCGATCAGCCCCAGCATTTT.

This clone appeared once. The J gene is TRBJ2-1, the V gene TRBV6-1; TRBD1 agrees at 8 bases. The CDR3 is made up of 13 amino acids. After removal of 3 bases from V and 8 bases from J, the junction contained 3 bases not matched to a gene. Per germline, CDR1 MNHNS and CDR2 SASEGT. CDR3 loop: CASSDQTGDEQFF. In DNA, the CDR3 is TGTGCCAGCAGTGATCAGACAGGGGATGAGCAGTTCTTC.

The V call is TRBV7-8, the J call TRBJ2-2, with 9 bases identical to TRBD2. The CDR3 loop spans 19 amino acids. The V gene's germline CDR1 is SGHVS and CDR2 FQNEAQ. V was clipped by 0 bases and J by 4 bases; unmatched bases: 12. For the CDR3, the DNA is TGTGCCAGCAGCTTAGCCGGGGGGCCAGCGGGAGGTCTCACCGGGGAGCTGTTTTTT. Residues: CASSLAGGPAGGLTGELFF.

The J gene is TRBJ2-6, the V gene TRBV7-9; either TRBD1 or TRBD2 may fit D (5 bases each). Trimming pared 2 bases from V and 2 bases from J, leaving 19 bases between. The CDR3 runs 19 residues. Germline V gene data show CDR1 as SEHNR and CDR2 as FQNEAQ (reference sequence). CDR3 sequence reads: CASSLFGEGPSPGANVLTF. CDR3 DNA: TGTGCCAGCAGCTTATTCGGTGAGGGACCAAGTCCTGGGGCCAACGTCCTGACTTTC.